Below, one T cell receptor beta chain is given with its context. Its target is not known. The V end lost 6 bases, the J end lost 0 bases, and 11 bases lay between the germline ends. CDR3 size: 14 residues. The sample originates from a study of blood T cells in healthy people across ages. Findings and limits, study-wide: Per-million-T-cell TCR beta diversity fell roughly linearly with age.

The use of a sample-barcoded 5' primer and a J-beta primer mix characterized a second PCR of roughly 7 to 11 cycles. MiXCR, run by TCRdb on the 5' RACE reads, gives a single entry per CDR3 protein. Here the sample spans some 940,000 distinct CDR3 sequences, almost 30% being singletons. These data are also associated with another study on T cells of mothers and their children.

The rearrangement links TRBV12-3 or TRBV12-4 to TRBJ1-2; D is ambiguous. The sequencing sample was made of blood. This receptor was obtained from a woman in her 40s in good health. Here the CDR3 reads CASSWGGPNYGYTF. As DNA, the CDR3 is TGTGCCAGCAGCTGGGGAGGTCCTAACTATGGCTACACCTTC.